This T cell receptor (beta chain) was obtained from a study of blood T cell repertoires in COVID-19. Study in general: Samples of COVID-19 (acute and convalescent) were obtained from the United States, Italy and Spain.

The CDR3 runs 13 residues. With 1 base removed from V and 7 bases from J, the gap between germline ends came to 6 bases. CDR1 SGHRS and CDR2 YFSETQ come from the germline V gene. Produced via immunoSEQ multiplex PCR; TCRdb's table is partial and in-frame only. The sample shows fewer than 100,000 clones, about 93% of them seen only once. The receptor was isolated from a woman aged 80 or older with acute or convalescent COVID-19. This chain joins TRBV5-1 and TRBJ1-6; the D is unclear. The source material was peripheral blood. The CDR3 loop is CASSLIRNSPLHF. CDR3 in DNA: TGCGCCAGCAGCTTGATACGGAATTCACCCCTCCACTTT.